This T cell receptor (beta chain) was identified during a study of T cell responses to AZD1222 COVID-19 vaccine. Trimming removed 0 bases at V and 0 bases at J, with 18 bases between. CDR3 length equals 19 residues. CDR1 LNHDA and CDR2 SQIVND come from the germline V gene (reference sequence). Sequenced by immunoSEQ multiplex PCR; TCRdb stores in-frame clones only, minus some. The sample records about 140,000 clones, 89% being singletons. The chain uses TRBV19 and TRBJ1-5; perhaps TRBD1 as D (6 bases). Sequenced here: peripheral blood, sampled on day 0 of AZD1222 vaccination. This receptor was obtained from an adult in good health. CDR3: CASSIDPNRVVYSNQPQHF. The DNA for the CDR3 is TGTGCCAGTAGTATAGATCCTAACAGGGTGGTCTATAGCAATCAGCCCCAGCATTTT. The complete variable domain, with remaining parts taken from reference TRBV19 and TRBJ1-5, reads DGGITQSPKYLFRKEGQNVTLSCEQNLNHDAMYWYRQDPGQGLRLIYYSQIVNDFQKGDIAEGYSVSREKKESFPLTVTSAQKNPTAFYLCASSIDPNRVVYSNQPQHFGDGTRLSIL.